Following are 26 T cell receptor beta chains from one sample sequenced in a study of blood T cells in healthy people across ages. The use of a sample-barcoded 5' primer and a J-beta primer mix characterized a second PCR of roughly 7 to 11 cycles. TCRdb reprocessed the 5' RACE reads with MiXCR, giving one entry per CDR3 protein. Here the sample spans over 1,300,000 distinct CDR3 sequences, 45% to 70% being singletons. Sample: blood. The source of these receptors is a man between 18 and 29 years old in good health.

The chain combines TRBV4-1 with TRBJ1-2; D is unresolved. The germline V gene has CDR1 MGHRA and CDR2 YSYEKL. This CDR3 has 14 amino acids. V lost 3 bases and J 4 bases, leaving 12 bases between the germline ends. CDR3 coding DNA: TGCGCCAGCAGCCAGATCACCGGCCCCTATGGCTACACCTTC. It encodes CASSQITGPYGYTF.

The chain links TRBV7-2 to TRBJ2-7; 9 bases align to TRBD1. There are 16 residues in the CDR3. Germline CDR1 SGHTA, CDR2 FQGNSA. Trimming took 2 bases from V and 4 from J; bases not matched to a gene: 9. The CDR3 is CASSLRTGAEVYEQYF. CDR3 in DNA: TGTGCCAGCAGCTTAAGGACAGGGGCGGAGGTGTACGAGCAGTACTTC.

This chain connects TRBV30 to TRBJ1-1; 9 bases line up with TRBD1. CDR1 is GTSNPN, CDR2 SVGIG, per germline (reference sequence). The junction had 10 bases not matched to a gene; V was cut back by 2 bases and J by 0 bases. The CDR3 runs 17 residues. CDR3 loop: CAWSSGTGYIMNTEAFF. CDR3 bases: TGTGCCTGGAGTTCCGGGACAGGGTACATCATGAACACTGAAGCTTTCTTT.

This chain uses TRBV24-1 with TRBJ1-5; tentatively, D is TRBD1 (6 bases). The CDR3 runs to 14 residues. Germline V gene sequence: CDR1 KGHDR, CDR2 SFDVKD. V was trimmed by 5 bases and J by 3 bases, leaving 10 bases between them. Written as DNA, the CDR3 is TGTGCCACCAGTGCTCCAGGGGACAATCAGCCCCAGCATTTT. This encodes CATSAPGDNQPQHF.

The rearrangement uses TRBV12-5 and TRBJ1-2; 8 bases are a match to TRBD1. The germline V gene has CDR1 LGHNT and CDR2 FRNRAP. The CDR3 is 13 amino acids. With V trimmed by 7 bases and J by 4 bases, 5 bases remained unmatched. DNA of the CDR3: TGTGCTAGTGCTAGACAGGGGCCCTATGGCTACACCTTC. This translates into CASARQGPYGYTF.

This chain connects TRBV6-1 to TRBJ2-2; D might be TRBD1 or TRBD2, each matching 5 bases. CDR3 size: 15 residues. Trimming left V 2 bases short and J 9 bases short, with 16 bases between. CDR1 is MNHNS, CDR2 SASEGT, per germline. For the CDR3, the DNA is TGTGCCAGCAGTGAACTCGGGACCGCGACCAGGGAGCTGTTTTTT. It yields the protein CASSELGTATRELFF.

In this sample, this clonotype turned up many times. The genes are TRBV2 and TRBJ2-6; no clear D gene. This CDR3 has 16 residues. V lost 3 bases, J lost 2 bases, and 11 bases lay in between. The germline CDR1 and CDR2 sequences are SNHLY and FYNNEI. The CDR3 sequence: CASSEGLLTGANVLTF. The CDR3 DNA reads TGTGCCAGCAGTGAGGGCCTCTTGACTGGGGCCAACGTCCTGACTTTC.

This chain uses TRBV7-2 with TRBJ1-2; D remains ambiguous. Germline CDR1 reads SGHTA; CDR2 reads FQGNSA. Trimming removed 0 bases at V and 4 bases at J, with 12 bases between. This CDR3 spans 15 amino acids. CDR3 DNA sequence: TGTGCCAGCAGCTTAGCGCCTAGGCAGATCTATGGCTACACCTTC. Its translation: CASSLAPRQIYGYTF.

The chain joins TRBV20-1 to TRBJ2-1; no clear D gene. CDR1 and CDR2 from the germline V gene are DFQATT and SNEGSKA (reference sequence). The CDR3 is 14 amino acids. Trimming left V 6 bases short and J 0 bases short, with 12 bases between. The DNA for the CDR3 is TGCAGTGCCGAAAGCCGAAGCTCCTACAATGAGCAGTTCTTC. Protein product: CSAESRSSYNEQFF.

The chain links TRBV15 to TRBJ2-3; no clear D. CDR1 and CDR2 (germline): LNHNV, YYDKDF (reference sequence). Trimming shortened V by 1 base and J by 4 bases, and 3 bases separated the two germline ends. The CDR3 covers 12 residues. The CDR3 DNA reads TGTGCCACCAGCAGAGTAGCAGATACGCAGTATTTT. This gives the protein CATSRVADTQYF.

Note on this clonotype: A junction boundary mismatches the germline segment, possibly from a read error. The chain links TRBV6-1 to TRBJ1-2; D unclear. Looked up from germline, CDR1 is MNHNS and CDR2 is SASEGT. The CDR3 length is 16 residues. Here the CDR3 reads CASSETPAGVFYGYTF. The CDR3 bases are TGTGCCAGTAGTGAAACGCCCGCTGGGGTTTTTTATGGCTACACCTTC.

V gene TRBV7-8 combines with J gene TRBJ2-1, with a tentative D call TRBD2 (6 bases). The V gene's germline CDR1 is SGHVS and CDR2 FQNEAQ. The length of the CDR3 is 17 residues. V lost 4 bases to trimming and J lost 2 bases, with 18 bases between them. The CDR3 protein is CASSSWVIAATYNEQFF. CDR3 sequence (DNA): TGTGCCAGCAGCTCCTGGGTAATAGCGGCCACCTACAATGAGCAGTTCTTC.

The chain joins TRBV6-6 to TRBJ2-1; 8 positions match TRBD1. This CDR3 contains 13 residues. Germline CDR1 reads MNHNY; CDR2 reads SVGAGI (reference sequence). The ends lost 2 bases at V and 8 bases at J; junction bases unmatched: 2. The CDR3 sequence is CASSYDRGYEQFF. Written as DNA, the CDR3 is TGTGCCAGCAGTTACGACAGGGGCTATGAGCAGTTCTTC.

The rearrangement uses TRBV6-6 and TRBJ2-5; perhaps TRBD2 as D (6 bases). CDR3 length: 17 amino acids. V was shortened by 6 bases and J by 11 bases, with 31 bases between the two germline ends. Germline-derived CDR1 and CDR2 are MNHNY and SVGAGI (reference sequence). The CDR3 coding sequence is TGTGCCAGCAGCCTACCCCCGGGACTTCGTTCCCCCAATGAGCAGTACTTC. The encoded protein is CASSLPPGLRSPNEQYF.

This clonotype turned up a few times. The CDR3 nucleotides are TGTGCCAGCAGTGACCGCCTCGCCCTACGGGTTGGCTACACCTTC. Amino acid sequence: CASSDRLALRVGYTF. This chain uses TRBV6-1 with TRBJ1-2; D is undetermined. This CDR3 contains 15 residues. Germline V lookup: CDR1 MNHNS, CDR2 SASEGT. The ends were cut back, 3 bases at V and 7 bases at J, with 18 bases in the middle.

This chain joins TRBV6-5 and TRBJ1-1; TRBD1 aligns across 7 bases. This CDR3 is built from 15 residues. V lost 7 bases, J lost 4 bases, and 12 bases stayed unmatched. CDR1 is MNHEY and CDR2 is SVGAGI in the germline V gene. The CDR3 bases are TGTGCCAGCAATACCCAGGACAGGTCGGGCACTGAAGCTTTCTTT. This gives the protein CASNTQDRSGTEAFF.

Comment on this clonotype: Germline is not matched at one junction end, which may reflect a read error. The V gene is TRBV20-1, the J gene TRBJ2-7, with 10 bases lining up with TRBD2. The germline V gene has CDR1 DFQATT and CDR2 SNEGSKA (reference sequence). CDR3 size: 17 residues. The CDR3 DNA follows: TGTAGTGCTAGTTTCGGGACTAGCGTGGCCTCTAGGGGCGAGCAGTACTTC. It yields the protein CSASFGTSVASRGEQYF.

The chain carries TRBV4-3 and TRBJ1-2; no definite D call. V was clipped by 1 base and J by 2 bases, with 11 bases between them. Germline assignment: CDR1 LGHNA and CDR2 YSLEER. The CDR3 has 15 amino acids. The CDR3 protein is CASSQAHPGNYGYTF. The CDR3 DNA reads TGCGCCAGCAGCCAAGCGCATCCGGGCAACTATGGCTACACCTTC.

Only a few counts were recorded for this clonotype. This chain uses TRBV24-1 with TRBJ1-5; D is unresolved. V was trimmed by 9 bases and J by 6 bases, leaving 11 bases between them. Germline V gives CDR1 KGHDR, CDR2 SFDVKD. CDR3 length: 12 residues. The CDR3 nucleotides read TGTGCCACCTCCTCGGGGTCTCAGCCCCAGCATTTT. This translates into CATSSGSQPQHF.

The chain links TRBV7-9 to TRBJ1-6; a possible D gene is TRBD1 (5 bases). The CDR3 consists of 14 residues. V lost 1 base to trimming and J lost 8 bases, with 9 bases between them. CDR1 SEHNR and CDR2 FQNEAQ come from the germline V gene (reference sequence). CDR3 sequence (DNA): TGTGCCAGCAGCTTAGACAGGAGTCATTCACCCCTCCACTTT. Its translation is CASSLDRSHSPLHF.

The chain combines TRBV24-1 with TRBJ2-2, with D possibly TRBD1 on 6 matching bases. This CDR3 contains 16 residues. Per germline, CDR1 KGHDR and CDR2 SFDVKD. Trimming removed 3 bases from V and 4 bases from J, with 14 bases in between. This chain's CDR3 is CATSDPAGAVTGELFF. The CDR3 nucleotides are TGTGCCACCAGTGATCCGGCAGGGGCGGTCACCGGGGAGCTGTTTTTT.

The chain has TRBV27 and TRBJ1-2; possible D gene TRBD1, 6 bases. CDR1 MNHEY and CDR2 SMNVEV come from the germline V gene (reference sequence). Trimming removed 0 bases from V and 3 bases from J, with 11 bases in between. This CDR3 spans 15 amino acids. CDR3 residues: CASSLSGAPDYGYTF. Here the CDR3 DNA reads TGTGCCAGCAGTTTATCGGGGGCGCCGGACTATGGCTACACCTTC.

The chain carries TRBV20-1 and TRBJ2-1, with 7 positions matching TRBD2. Germline V gene sequence: CDR1 DFQATT, CDR2 SNEGSKA (reference sequence). This CDR3 contains 13 residues. The V segment lost 0 bases and the J segment 12 bases; nucleotides outside the gene matches: 8. In nucleotides, the CDR3 is TGCAGTGCTAGAGATAGGACTAGGCACGGGCAGTTCTTC. It encodes CSARDRTRHGQFF.

The chain has TRBV6-5 and TRBJ1-1, with D maybe TRBD1 (5 bases). This CDR3 comprises 14 residues. Trimming took 2 bases from V and 7 from J, leaving 14 bases between them. Germline V gene data show CDR1 as MNHEY and CDR2 as SVGAGI. The CDR3 region is CASSYAFQGDEAFF. The CDR3 DNA reads as TGTGCCAGCAGTTACGCGTTCCAGGGCGATGAAGCTTTCTTT.

J is TRBJ2-3 and V is TRBV5-4; TRBD2 aligns across 9 bases. Germline V gene lookup returns CDR1 SGHNT and CDR2 YYREEE (reference sequence). This CDR3 has 16 residues. The V gene end was trimmed by 2 bases and the J gene end by 2 bases; junction bases not matched to a gene: 6. CDR3 coding DNA: TGTGCCAGCAGCTTTTTAGCGGGGGAGATCACAGATACGCAGTATTTT. It specifies CASSFLAGEITDTQYF.

The chain joins TRBV29-1 to TRBJ2-1, with D hard to call. The CDR3 has 11 amino acids. From germline, CDR1 is SQVTM and CDR2 ANQGSEA. V lost 3 bases, J lost 4 bases, and 4 bases lay in between. Here the CDR3 DNA reads TGCAGCGTTGACCTTTACAATGAGCAGTTCTTC. Its protein is CSVDLYNEQFF.